This T cell receptor (beta chain) stems from a study of blood T cell repertoires in COVID-19. The table lists this clone with a count of one. After removal of 6 bases from V and 7 bases from J, the junction contained 10 bases not matched to a gene. Germline-derived CDR1 and CDR2 are MNHEY and SVGEGT. This CDR3 has 15 amino acids. Per the authors' pipeline: Quantification of nucleated cells was approximated via reference gene primer amplification. TCRdb's copy holds only in-frame clones and misses some; the assay was immunoSEQ multiplex PCR. Clonal size and the V and J genes are those of that table, whereas D and trimming came from the DNA. The sample lists roughly 90,000 clones; about 77% were seen once.

The TCR comes from a human donor in a cohort sampled during active COVID-19. The chain employs TRBV6-2 or TRBV6-3 and TRBJ2-1, with TRBD1 matching 9 bases. Sample: peripheral blood. In DNA, the CDR3 is TGTGCCAGCAGCCACCAGGGACAGGGTTCGAATGAGCAGTTCTTC. Its protein product is CASSHQGQGSNEQFF.